The 27 T cell receptor beta chains below come from one sample, sequenced in a study of blood T cell repertoires in COVID-19. Produced via immunoSEQ multiplex PCR; TCRdb's table is partial and in-frame only. This table holds a few hundred thousand clones, 83% found once. Sequencing used peripheral blood. The origin of the receptors is a woman aged 25-40 years with COVID-19, enrolled during active disease.

The chain joins TRBV20-1 to TRBJ2-3, with a possible D match to TRBD2 (5 bases). Germline V gene lookup returns CDR1 DFQATT and CDR2 SNEGSKA (reference sequence). The CDR3 sequence is 16 residues long. Trimming took 3 bases from V and 5 from J, leaving 21 bases between them. The CDR3: CSASPAGGTRGDTQYF. In DNA, the CDR3 is TGCAGTGCTAGTCCAGCTGGAGGCACAAGAGGAGATACGCAGTATTTT.

V and J are TRBV25-1 and TRBJ2-1, with TRBD2 as a possible D gene (6 bases). CDR3 length: 18 amino acids. Germline V CDR1 and CDR2: MGHDK, SYGVNS. The V end lost 5 bases, the J end lost 3 bases, and 23 bases lay between the germline ends. CDR3 sequence: CASSPKKGLLPYYNEQFF. The CDR3 DNA reads as TGTGCCAGCAGTCCAAAAAAGGGACTCTTACCTTACTACAATGAGCAGTTCTTC. Based on the CDR3 plus reference TRBV25-1 and TRBJ2-1, the full variable domain is EADIYQTPRYLVIGTGKKITLECSQTMGHDKMYWYQQDPGMELHLIHYSYGVNSTEKGDLSSESTVSRIRTEHFPLTLESARPSHTSQYLCASSPKKGLLPYYNEQFFGPGTRLTVL.

The V call is TRBV6-5, the J call TRBJ1-6; TRBD1 aligns across 10 bases. This CDR3 contains 15 residues. Germline V gene lookup returns CDR1 MNHEY and CDR2 SVGAGI. V was clipped by 7 bases and J by 7 bases; unmatched bases: 7. DNA of the CDR3: TGTGCCAGCATTCGACAGGGGGCAGGGAATTCACCCCTCCACTTT. Protein: CASIRQGAGNSPLHF.

This clone was seen a single time. The chain recombines TRBV10-2 with TRBJ2-2, with 12 bases lining up with TRBD2. CDR1 is WSHSY, CDR2 SAAADI, per germline. Trimming at V came to 7 bases and at J to 2 bases, leaving 8 bases not matched to a gene. The CDR3 length is 17 residues. The CDR3 DNA reads as TGCGCCAGCACCCTGACTAGCGGGGGCCCTAACACCGGGGAGCTGTTTTTT. Protein: CASTLTSGGPNTGELFF.

The V gene is TRBV5-4, the J gene TRBJ2-3, with TRBD2 identical over 7 bases. The CDR3 is 16 amino acids. V shed 1 base, J shed 2 bases, and the junction held 7 bases outside the gene matches. Germline V lookup: CDR1 SGHNT, CDR2 YYREEE (reference sequence). CDR3 amino acids: CASSLFEGGLTDTQYF. In DNA, the CDR3 is TGTGCCAGCAGCTTGTTTGAGGGAGGGCTCACAGATACGCAGTATTTT.

The sample holds a few counts of this clone. The rearrangement uses TRBV4-3 and TRBJ2-2; TRBD2 matches at 10 bases. Germline loops: CDR1 LGHNA, CDR2 YSLEER. CDR3 length equals 16 residues. The J segment lost 6 bases and the V segment lost 0 bases, leaving 4 bases of the junction unmatched. CDR3 in DNA: TGCGCCAGCAGCCAAGAGATAGGGACTAGCGCCGGGGAGCTGTTTTTT. As protein: CASSQEIGTSAGELFF.

The V and J genes are TRBV7-2 and TRBJ1-2, with 7 positions matching TRBD1. This CDR3 region has 14 residues. The germline V gene encodes CDR1 SGHTA and CDR2 FQGNSA. Trimming at V came to 5 bases and at J to 5 bases, leaving 8 bases not matched to a gene. In DNA form, the CDR3 reads TGTGCCAGCAGCCCCCGGGACAGTGTTTATGGCTACACCTTC. This encodes CASSPRDSVYGYTF.

The chain combines TRBV2 with TRBJ2-6; 14 bases fit TRBD2. CDR3 length: 17 residues. Germline values: CDR1 SNHLY, CDR2 FYNNEI. DNA of the CDR3: TGTGCGGCAGGTGGGACTAGCGGGAGTGGTGGGGCCAACGTCCTGACTTTC. Translation gives CAAGGTSGSGGANVLTF.

The chain employs TRBV7-2 and TRBJ2-3, with 9 bases that match TRBD1. Unmatched junction bases numbered 6, after V lost 5 bases and J lost 3 bases. The CDR3 contains 15 residues. Germline loops: CDR1 SGHTA, CDR2 FQGNSA. The CDR3 is CASSPGQGSTDTQYF. CDR3 sequence (DNA): TGTGCCAGCAGCCCGGGACAGGGTAGTACAGATACGCAGTATTTT.

The V and J genes are TRBV27 and TRBJ1-1; D is uncertain. Trimming pared 5 bases from V and 3 bases from J, leaving 10 bases between. Germline CDR1 MNHEY, CDR2 SMNVEV (reference sequence). The CDR3 contains 13 residues. This CDR3 reads CASSHTADTEAFF. CDR3 nucleotide sequence: TGTGCCAGCAGTCACACGGCGGACACTGAAGCTTTCTTT.

A single count supports this clone. The chain couples TRBV4-3 to TRBJ2-1; a possible D gene is TRBD1 (6 bases). CDR1 and CDR2 from the germline V gene are LGHNA and YSLEER. There are 13 residues in the CDR3. V shed 2 bases and J shed 10 bases, with 12 bases lying between them. CDR3 region: CASSQITGLEQFF. The CDR3 DNA reads as TGCGCCAGCAGCCAAATAACAGGGTTGGAGCAGTTCTTC.

This clone was counted a single time. The chain links TRBV7-6 to TRBJ1-4, with 9 bases lining up with TRBD1. The CDR3 consists of 18 residues. Trimming at V came to 0 bases and at J to 6 bases, leaving 11 bases not matched to a gene. Germline V gene sequence: CDR1 SGHVS, CDR2 FNYEAQ. Here the CDR3 reads CASSLAQFNRGQDEKLFF. The CDR3 nucleotides read TGTGCCAGCAGCTTAGCCCAATTTAACAGGGGGCAGGATGAAAAACTGTTTTTT.

The V gene is TRBV10-3, the J gene TRBJ2-1, with TRBD2 matching over 11 bases. CDR3 length equals 15 residues. V was clipped by 2 bases and J by 7 bases; unmatched bases: 4. In germline, CDR1 is ENHRY, CDR2 SYGVKD. CDR3: CAISEVSSGGNEQFF. The CDR3 region has the DNA TGTGCCATCAGTGAGGTGTCTAGCGGGGGGAATGAGCAGTTCTTC.

This clone was counted once. The gene calls are TRBV3-1 (or the pseudogene TRBV3-2) and TRBJ2-7; the D gene is possibly TRBD1 (5 bases). Trimming removed 1 base from V and 3 bases from J, with 10 bases in between. CDR3 size: 14 residues. Germline values: CDR1 LGHDT, CDR2 YNNKEL (reference sequence). DNA of the CDR3: TGTGCCAGCAGCCAAGGCAGGGTGGGCTACGAGCAGTACTTC. This encodes CASSQGRVGYEQYF.

The chain is built from TRBV6-2 or TRBV6-3 and TRBJ1-5, with D maybe TRBD1 (6 bases). Trimming took 5 bases from V and 1 from J, leaving 18 bases between them. The germline gives CDR1 MNHEY, CDR2 SVGEGT. The CDR3 is 17 residues long. The CDR3 sequence is CASSKASSGASNQPQHF. The DNA for the CDR3 is TGTGCCAGCAGTAAAGCCTCCTCAGGGGCGAGCAATCAGCCCCAGCATTTT.

The rearrangement links TRBV19 to TRBJ2-5; possibly TRBD2 for D (7 bases). The CDR3 sequence is 14 residues long. CDR1 and CDR2 from the germline V gene are LNHDA and SQIVND (reference sequence). Between the trimmed V and J ends, which lost 4 bases and 2 bases, there was a span of 11 bases. CDR3 bases: TGTGCCAGTAGTAGGGGGGGCCTACAAGAGACCCAGTACTTC. Amino acid sequence: CASSRGGLQETQYF.

As concerns this clone: Within the sample, other DNA sequences also encode this same CDR3. The chain joins TRBV6-5 to TRBJ2-7; 7 nucleotides agree with TRBD1. V lost 0 bases to trimming and J lost 3 bases; unmatched junction nucleotides: 8. Germline-derived CDR1 and CDR2 are MNHEY and SVGAGI. The CDR3 totals 16 residues. CDR3 loop: CASSYSPGQPFYEQYF. CDR3 DNA sequence: TGTGCCAGCAGTTACTCACCGGGACAGCCATTCTACGAGCAGTACTTC.

The chain links TRBV6-2 or TRBV6-3 to TRBJ2-3; D not certain. The CDR3 length is 16 residues. The V and J ends lost 6 bases and 0 bases respectively, with 16 bases between them. Germline assignment: CDR1 MNHEY and CDR2 SVGEGT. The CDR3 protein is CASRPFSRSSTDTQYF. The CDR3 nucleotides are TGTGCCAGCAGACCTTTCTCCCGTTCGAGCACAGATACGCAGTATTTT.

The chain uses TRBV19 and TRBJ1-4; 10 bases align to TRBD1. J was trimmed by 8 bases and V by 1 base; bases with no gene match: 7. The CDR3 contains 16 residues. Germline CDR1 and CDR2: LNHDA and SQIVND (reference sequence). CDR3 nucleotide sequence: TGTGCCAGTAGTATAGCGCAGACAGGGGGCTCGGAAAAACTGTTTTTT. Its protein product is CASSIAQTGGSEKLFF.

The rearrangement joins TRBV6-6 to TRBJ1-1, with TRBD1 matching over 9 bases. CDR3 length: 14 residues. V lost 11 bases and J lost 3; bases outside the gene matches: 10. The germline gives CDR1 MNHNY, CDR2 SVGAGI (reference sequence). The CDR3 spells CAGGGTGSDTEAFF. In nucleotides, the CDR3 is TGTGCCGGCGGGGGGACAGGGTCGGACACTGAAGCTTTCTTT.

Remarks on this clone: Other DNA sequences in the same sample also yield this CDR3. This chain connects TRBV11-2 to TRBJ2-5; 10 bases fit TRBD2. The CDR3 loop spans 16 amino acids. V lost 1 base and J lost 4; bases outside the gene matches: 6. Germline values: CDR1 SGHAT, CDR2 FQNNGV. The CDR3 sequence: CASSLGASGSRETQYF. In DNA form, the CDR3 reads TGTGCCAGCAGCTTAGGGGCTAGCGGGAGTAGAGAGACCCAGTACTTC.

This chain connects TRBV6-5 to TRBJ2-1; 11 bases are a match to TRBD2. The CDR3 sequence is 15 residues long. The trim removed 5 bases at V and 8 bases at J, leaving 8 bases unmatched. Germline CDR1 MNHEY, CDR2 SVGAGI. This CDR3 is CASSSTSGGGDEQFF. The CDR3 DNA follows: TGTGCCAGCAGTAGTACTAGCGGGGGTGGAGATGAGCAGTTCTTC.

The rearrangement uses TRBV7-9 and TRBJ1-2; 7 bases agree with TRBD1. Germline V CDR1 and CDR2: SEHNR, FQNEAQ (reference sequence). The CDR3 loop spans 16 amino acids. Losses at the gene ends were 1 base for V and 6 bases for J; bases not matched to a gene: 11. The CDR3 protein is CASSLGEQGREDGYTF. The CDR3 bases are TGTGCCAGCAGCTTAGGCGAACAGGGGCGGGAAGATGGCTACACCTTC.

The chain joins TRBV7-9 to TRBJ1-1, with D maybe TRBD1 (5 bases). This CDR3 is 15 amino acids long. The V gene lost 1 base and the J gene lost 5 bases, with 14 bases spanning the gap. CDR1 and CDR2 from the germline V gene are SEHNR and FQNEAQ (reference sequence). CDR3 DNA sequence: TGTGCCAGCAGCTTAGTCGGCGGGGCAGAGACTGAAGCTTTCTTT. Its protein is CASSLVGGAETEAFF.

J is TRBJ1-4 and V is TRBV5-4; D remains unclear. There are 14 residues in the CDR3. Looked up from germline, CDR1 is SGHNT and CDR2 is YYREEE (reference sequence). V was trimmed by 4 bases and J by 5 bases, leaving 12 bases between them. Written as DNA, the CDR3 is TGTGCCAGCAGCCCGGGCGGGGAGAATGAAAAACTGTTTTTT. Translating it yields CASSPGGENEKLFF.

This clone was seen once. This chain joins TRBV29-1 and TRBJ2-7; 9 nucleotides align to TRBD1. This CDR3 contains 13 residues. Germline values: CDR1 SQVTM, CDR2 ANQGSEA. V was pared by 4 bases and J by 3 bases, with 4 bases of the junction left unmatched. CDR3 nucleotides: TGCAGCGTTGGGATGGACAGGGGCTACGAGCAGTACTTC. This gives the protein CSVGMDRGYEQYF.

The J gene is TRBJ2-4, the V gene TRBV7-2, with D perhaps matching TRBD2 (6 bases). The CDR3 has 14 residues. The germline gives CDR1 SGHTA, CDR2 FQGNSA. The germline V and J ends were trimmed by 2 bases and 3 bases, with 8 bases remaining between them. CDR3 residues: CASSLTGDKNIQYF. The CDR3 DNA sequence: TGTGCCAGCAGCTTAACGGGGGACAAAAACATTCAGTACTTC.